A single sample gave rise to the 31 T cell receptor beta chains below, sequenced in a study of CD8 T cells in Susac syndrome. The RNA, 0.5 to 1 ug, was put through reverse transcription using random hexamers. TCRdb used MiXCR to reprocess the immunoSEQ multiplex PCR reads, holding one entry per CDR3 protein. The sample holds 110,000 to 150,000 distinct CDR3 sequences, more than 90% seen once. The source material was CD4+ T cells from PBMCs. Source of these receptors: a human donor with Susac syndrome.

The CDR3 reads CASSPSRAGNEQFF. CDR3 DNA: TGTGCCAGCAGCCCAAGCAGGGCAGGCAATGAGCAGTTCTTC. The chain couples TRBV3-1 to TRBJ2-1, with D possibly TRBD1 on 5 matching bases. V was shortened by 4 bases and J by 6 bases, with 13 bases between the two germline ends. CDR3 length equals 14 residues. Germline loops: CDR1 LGHDT, CDR2 YNNKEL (reference sequence).

The rearrangement links TRBV3-1 to TRBJ1-4; D is possibly TRBD1 (6 bases). The CDR3 length is 14 residues. CDR1 is LGHDT, CDR2 YNNKEL, per germline (reference sequence). Trimming took 4 bases from V and 7 from J, leaving 13 bases between them. CDR3 DNA sequence: TGTGCCAGCAGCCTGTGGGGGCAGAGTGAAAAACTGTTTTTT. Translated, it gives CASSLWGQSEKLFF.

V is TRBV6-6 and J is TRBJ1-2; 7 bases align to TRBD1. The CDR3 is made up of 13 amino acids. Germline CDR1 MNHNY, CDR2 SVGAGI (reference sequence). Trimming at V came to 2 bases and at J to 10 bases, leaving 7 bases not matched to a gene. The CDR3 DNA reads TGTGCCAGCAGTTACCCGACAGGGTACGTCTACACCTTC. Translated: CASSYPTGYVYTF.

V and J are TRBV28 and TRBJ1-2, with 8 bases identical to TRBD1. This CDR3 has 15 residues. Losses at the gene ends were 3 bases for V and 10 bases for J; bases not matched to a gene: 13. Per germline, CDR1 MDHEN and CDR2 SYDVKM. DNA for the CDR3: TGTGCCAGCAGTTTTACGCCCGGGACAGGAGATCACTACACCTTC. This gives the protein CASSFTPGTGDHYTF.

The V call is TRBV25-1, the J call TRBJ2-7; D is undetermined. The germline V gene encodes CDR1 MGHDK and CDR2 SYGVNS. V lost 0 bases, J lost 6 bases, and 6 bases lay in between. The CDR3 covers 12 residues. The DNA for the CDR3 is TGTGCCAGCAGTGAATACTTGGGCGAGCAGTACTTC. Its protein product is CASSEYLGEQYF.

The rearrangement links TRBV7-3 to TRBJ2-3, with 8 bases aligning to TRBD2. V gave up 0 bases and J gave up 8 bases; unmatched junction bases: 7. CDR3 length equals 15 residues. CDR1 and CDR2 from the germline V gene are SGHTA and FQGTGA. CDR3 in amino acids: CASSLTGRASGTQYF. The DNA of the CDR3 is TGTGCCAGCAGCTTAACCGGGAGGGCTTCCGGTACGCAGTATTTT.

The chain uses TRBV29-1 and TRBJ2-7; no reliable D call. V shed 5 bases and J shed 0 bases, with 14 bases lying between them. Germline V gene sequence: CDR1 SQVTM, CDR2 ANQGSEA. The CDR3 loop spans 14 amino acids. The CDR3 DNA sequence: TGCAGCGTTATGCGGTCAGTGGGCTCCTACGAGCAGTACTTC. Protein product: CSVMRSVGSYEQYF.

The chain joins TRBV3-1 to TRBJ2-2; unclear D gene. Trimming took off 2 bases at V and 6 bases at J, with 1 base between the two ends. The CDR3 has 11 residues. CDR1 is LGHDT and CDR2 is YNNKEL in the germline V gene (reference sequence). CDR3 amino acids: CASSQPGELFF. In DNA form, the CDR3 reads TGTGCCAGCAGCCAACCCGGGGAGCTGTTTTTT.

This clonotype was seen a single time. The chain joins TRBV29-1 to TRBJ1-1; D is undetermined. This CDR3 has 13 amino acids. V was shortened by 7 bases and J by 0 bases, with 12 bases between the two germline ends. Germline values: CDR1 SQVTM, CDR2 ANQGSEA. CDR3 DNA sequence: TGCAGCGCCGCATTCACTCTGAACACTGAAGCTTTCTTT. Translated: CSAAFTLNTEAFF.

The chain uses TRBV15 and TRBJ2-2, with 10 nucleotides matching TRBD2. The V gene end was trimmed by 5 bases and the J gene end by 5 bases; junction bases not matched to a gene: 11. This CDR3 region has 17 residues. Germline V gene sequence: CDR1 LNHNV, CDR2 YYDKDF (reference sequence). Here the CDR3 DNA reads TGTGCCACCAGCCCCCCCCGAGCGGGAGGGGGAACCGGGGAGCTGTTTTTT. It is translated as CATSPPRAGGGTGELFF.

The chain uses TRBV29-1 and TRBJ1-1; tentative D call: TRBD1 (5 bases). The CDR3 runs to 13 residues. V dropped 4 bases and J dropped 6 bases, with 15 bases sitting between them. Germline V CDR1 and CDR2: SQVTM, ANQGSEA. The CDR3 here is CSVVGRMGSEAFF. DNA of the CDR3: TGCAGCGTTGTGGGACGAATGGGGTCTGAAGCTTTCTTT. Full variable domain (remainder filled in from reference TRBV29-1 and TRBJ1-1): SAVISQKPSRDICQRGTSLTIQCQVDSQVTMMFWYRQQPGQSLTLIATANQGSEATYESGFVIDKFPISRPNLTFSTLTVSNMSPEDSSIYLCSVVGRMGSEAFFGQGTRLTVV.

The chain combines TRBV5-1 with TRBJ2-5, with 11 nucleotides matching TRBD2. Germline V gene lookup returns CDR1 SGHRS and CDR2 YFSETQ. This CDR3 comprises 15 residues. V dropped 5 bases and J dropped 6; count of bases not matched to a gene: 9. The DNA for the CDR3 is TGCGCCAGCAGGAACGGGACTAGCGGCGGGCAGACCCAGTACTTC. Residues: CASRNGTSGGQTQYF.

The CDR3 here is CASSENQAGQGDRGYTF. The CDR3, as DNA: TGTGCCAGCAGTGAAAACCAGGCCGGACAGGGTGATCGGGGCTACACCTTC. V usage is TRBV12-3 or TRBV12-4 and J usage is TRBJ1-2, with 8 bases lining up with TRBD1. Trimming at V came to 5 bases and at J to 8 bases, leaving 19 bases not matched to a gene. The CDR3 is 17 amino acids.

This clonotype has just one count. The chain links TRBV29-1 to TRBJ1-3; D ambiguous. V was shortened by 0 bases and J by 9 bases, with 18 bases between the two germline ends. This CDR3 is 15 amino acids long. The germline CDR1 and CDR2 sequences are SQVTM and ANQGSEA. The CDR3 is CSVEDSGPAERTIYF. CDR3 bases: TGCAGCGTTGAAGACAGCGGACCCGCGGAACGCACCATATATTTT.

The CDR3 bases are TGTGCCAGCAGTTTCGGGCGGACCTACGAGCAGTACTTC. Protein: CASSFGRTYEQYF. The V and J genes are TRBV12-3 or TRBV12-4 and TRBJ2-7; D not certain. The CDR3 is 13 amino acids. V lost 3 bases and J lost 2, with 8 bases in between.

The V and J genes are TRBV5-4 and TRBJ2-6, with no clear D. The ends were cut back, 5 bases at V and 0 bases at J, with 6 bases in the middle. CDR3 length equals 14 residues. Germline V lookup: CDR1 SGHNT, CDR2 YYREEE (reference sequence). The CDR3 DNA follows: TGTGCCAGCAGTGTTGGCTCTGGGGCCAACGTCCTGACTTTC. The encoded protein is CASSVGSGANVLTF.

The rearrangement joins TRBV20-1 to TRBJ2-7; D may be TRBD2 (7 bases). Deletions cut 6 bases from V and 2 bases from J, with 17 bases between. Germline CDR1 is DFQATT and CDR2 is SNEGSKA (reference sequence). The CDR3 sequence is 14 residues long. The CDR3 is CSARRGTNTYEQYF. CDR3 nucleotides: TGCAGTGCCCGGAGGGGGACTAATACCTACGAGCAGTACTTC.

This CDR3 is CSAPFGATDTQYF. CDR3 coding DNA: TGCAGTGCCCCGTTTGGAGCGACAGATACGCAGTATTTT. This rearrangement joins TRBV20-1 to TRBJ2-3; D ambiguous. V lost 6 bases, J lost 3 bases, and 13 bases lay in between. Germline V gene lookup returns CDR1 DFQATT and CDR2 SNEGSKA (reference sequence). CDR3 length equals 13 residues.

V is TRBV9 and J is TRBJ2-4; possibly TRBD1 for D (5 bases). CDR3 length: 13 amino acids. Between the trimmed V and J ends, which lost 0 bases and 5 bases, there was a span of 6 bases. Looked up from germline, CDR1 is SGDLS and CDR2 is YYNGEE. This CDR3 is CASSVETENIQYF. CDR3 nucleotides: TGTGCCAGCAGCGTAGAGACAGAAAACATTCAGTACTTC.

This chain joins TRBV20-1 and TRBJ2-4; D call uncertain. Deletions cut 6 bases from V and 4 bases from J, with 10 bases between. Per germline, CDR1 DFQATT and CDR2 SNEGSKA (reference sequence). This CDR3 is 12 amino acids long. The CDR3 coding sequence is TGCAGTGCCAGTGTGGGGAAAAACATTCAGTACTTC. Protein product: CSASVGKNIQYF.

The rearrangement links TRBV7-3 to TRBJ2-3; TRBD2 agrees at 12 bases. V dropped 1 base and J dropped 8; count of bases not matched to a gene: 10. Looked up from germline, CDR1 is SGHTA and CDR2 is FQGTGA. This CDR3 comprises 17 residues. The CDR3: CASSLRFSSGGVSTQYF. The CDR3 DNA reads as TGTGCCAGCAGCTTAAGGTTCTCTAGCGGGGGGGTCTCTACGCAGTATTTT.

This chain links TRBV15 with TRBJ1-5; 8 bases are a match to TRBD1. The CDR3 has 14 residues. Germline lookup yields CDR1 LNHNV and CDR2 YYDKDF (reference sequence). With V trimmed by 5 bases and J by 7 bases, 7 bases remained unmatched. The CDR3 nucleotides are TGTGCCACCAGCTCCACAGGGGGAGGACAGCCCCAGCATTTT. Its protein product is CATSSTGGGQPQHF.

This chain uses TRBV10-3 with TRBJ2-5; the D is unclear. The germline CDR1 and CDR2 sequences are ENHRY and SYGVKD. CDR3 length: 13 amino acids. Deletions cut 3 bases from V and 5 bases from J, with 10 bases between. CDR3 protein: CAISDTALETQYF. DNA for the CDR3: TGTGCCATCAGTGACACTGCTTTGGAGACCCAGTACTTC.

The chain carries TRBV11-3 and TRBJ2-1; perhaps TRBD1 as D (7 bases). This CDR3 region has 15 residues. Germline V lookup: CDR1 SGHNT, CDR2 YENEEA. Trimming cost V 4 bases and J 8 bases, with 18 bases left between them. CDR3 residues: CASSSKTGRLYEQFF. The CDR3 DNA reads TGTGCCAGCAGCTCTAAGACAGGGAGGCTCTATGAGCAGTTCTTC.

The chain has TRBV20-1 and TRBJ2-3; 15 bases match TRBD2. The CDR3 has 19 residues. CDR1 is DFQATT and CDR2 is SNEGSKA in the germline V gene (reference sequence). V lost 3 bases and J lost 6; bases outside the gene matches: 16. The CDR3 loop reads CSARGGLAGGGPQGDTQYF. The CDR3 nucleotides read TGCAGTGCTAGGGGGGGACTAGCGGGAGGAGGGCCCCAAGGCGATACGCAGTATTTT.

CDR3 residues: CASSREGGSMNTEAFF. CDR3 sequence (DNA): TGTGCCAGCAGCCGTGAGGGGGGGAGCATGAACACTGAAGCTTTCTTT. The chain links TRBV9 to TRBJ1-1; weak D call: TRBD1 (6 bases). There are 16 residues in the CDR3. CDR1 and CDR2 (germline): SGDLS, YYNGEE. The V end lost 4 bases, the J end lost 0 bases, and 16 bases lay between the germline ends. Full variable domain (missing parts from reference TRBV9 and TRBJ1-1): DSGVTQTPKHLITATGQRVTLRCSPRSGDLSVYWYQQSLDQGLQFLIQYYNGEERAKGNILERFSAQQFPDLHSELNLSSLELGDSALYFCASSREGGSMNTEAFFGQGTRLTVV.

This chain uses TRBV5-6 with TRBJ2-1; no clear D. Germline assignment: CDR1 SGHDT and CDR2 YYEEEE. V gave up 4 bases and J gave up 8 bases, with 7 bases separating them. The CDR3 runs to 11 residues. The CDR3 reads CASSLQDEQFF. Here the CDR3 DNA reads TGTGCCAGCAGCCTGCAGGATGAGCAGTTCTTC.

The chain has TRBV2 and TRBJ1-5; 12 nucleotides agree with TRBD1. The ends lost 5 bases at V and 7 bases at J; junction bases unmatched: 6. Germline-derived CDR1 and CDR2 are SNHLY and FYNNEI. This CDR3 is 15 amino acids long. CDR3 coding DNA: TGTGCCAGCAGTCGGGAGGGGACAGGGGGCCAGCCCCAGCATTTT. This gives the protein CASSREGTGGQPQHF.

The V call is TRBV11-2, the J call TRBJ2-3, with 7 bases matching TRBD2. Trimming cost V 5 bases and J 0 bases; bases outside gene matches: 2. Germline CDR1 is SGHAT and CDR2 is FQNNGV. The CDR3 totals 14 residues. CDR3 sequence: CASSAGVSTDTQYF. CDR3 in DNA: TGTGCCAGCAGCGCGGGGGTTAGCACAGATACGCAGTATTTT.

The chain recombines TRBV10-3 with TRBJ2-4; D gene ambiguous. Germline values: CDR1 ENHRY, CDR2 SYGVKD. The CDR3 sequence is 13 residues long. Trimming took off 10 bases at V and 0 bases at J, with 10 bases between the two ends. Written as DNA, the CDR3 is TGTGCCACTTGGACCCTAGCCAAAAACATTCAGTACTTC. Translation gives CATWTLAKNIQYF.

V gene TRBV19 combines with J gene TRBJ1-1; 7 bases fit TRBD1. This CDR3 is 15 amino acids long. In germline, CDR1 is LNHDA, CDR2 SQIVND (reference sequence). Losses at the gene ends were 7 bases for V and 5 bases for J; bases not matched to a gene: 13. Here the CDR3 reads CASTPAGGWATEAFF. CDR3 bases: TGTGCCAGTACCCCTGCAGGGGGTTGGGCAACTGAAGCTTTCTTT.